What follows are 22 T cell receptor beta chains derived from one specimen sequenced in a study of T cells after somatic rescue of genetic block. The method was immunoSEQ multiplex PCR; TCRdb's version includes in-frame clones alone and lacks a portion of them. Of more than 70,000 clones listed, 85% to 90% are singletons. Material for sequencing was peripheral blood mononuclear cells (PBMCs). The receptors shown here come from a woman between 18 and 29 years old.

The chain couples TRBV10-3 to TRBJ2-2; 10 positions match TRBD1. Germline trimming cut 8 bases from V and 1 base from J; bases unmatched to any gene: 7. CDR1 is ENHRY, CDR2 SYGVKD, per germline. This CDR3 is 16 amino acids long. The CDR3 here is CAIAGDRGQNTGELFF. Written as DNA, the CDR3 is TGTGCCATCGCGGGGGACAGGGGCCAGAACACCGGGGAGCTGTTTTTT.

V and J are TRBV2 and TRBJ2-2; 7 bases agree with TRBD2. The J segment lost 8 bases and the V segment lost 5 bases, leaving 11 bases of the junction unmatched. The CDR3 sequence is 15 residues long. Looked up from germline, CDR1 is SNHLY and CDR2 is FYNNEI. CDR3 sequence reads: CASSLHGLGRGELFF. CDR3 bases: TGTGCCAGCAGTCTCCACGGACTAGGAAGGGGGGAGCTGTTTTTT.

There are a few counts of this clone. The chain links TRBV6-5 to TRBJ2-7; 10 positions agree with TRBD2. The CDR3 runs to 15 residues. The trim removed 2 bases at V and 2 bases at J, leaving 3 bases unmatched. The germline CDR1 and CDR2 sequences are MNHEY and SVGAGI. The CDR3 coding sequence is TGTGCCAGCAGTTACGAGCTAGCGGGGGCCTACGAGCAGTACTTC. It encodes CASSYELAGAYEQYF.

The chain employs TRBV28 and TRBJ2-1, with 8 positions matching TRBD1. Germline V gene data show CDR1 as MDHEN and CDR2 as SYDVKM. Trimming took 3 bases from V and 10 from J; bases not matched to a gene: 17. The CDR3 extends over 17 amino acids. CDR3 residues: CASSFPTGQEVQWEQFF. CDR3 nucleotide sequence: TGTGCCAGCAGTTTTCCCACGGGACAGGAGGTACAATGGGAGCAGTTCTTC.

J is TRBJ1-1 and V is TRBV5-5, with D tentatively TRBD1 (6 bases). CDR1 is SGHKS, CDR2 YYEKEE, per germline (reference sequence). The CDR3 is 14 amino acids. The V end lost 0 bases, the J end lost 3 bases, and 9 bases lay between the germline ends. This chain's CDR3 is CASSLGQAYTEAFF. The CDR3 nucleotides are TGTGCCAGCAGCTTGGGACAGGCCTACACTGAAGCTTTCTTT. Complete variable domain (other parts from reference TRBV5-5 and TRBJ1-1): DAGVTQSPTHLIKTRGQQVTLRCSPISGHKSVSWYQQVLGQGPQFIFQYYEKEERGRGNFPDRFSARQFPNYSSELNVNALLLGDSALYLCASSLGQAYTEAFFGQGTRLTVV.

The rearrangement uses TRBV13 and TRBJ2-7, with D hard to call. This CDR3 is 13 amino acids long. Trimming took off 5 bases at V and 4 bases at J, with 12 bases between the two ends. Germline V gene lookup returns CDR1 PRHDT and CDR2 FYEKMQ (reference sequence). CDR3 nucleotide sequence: TGTGCCAGCAGCCTACTTGACGGGTACGAGCAGTACTTC. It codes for CASSLLDGYEQYF. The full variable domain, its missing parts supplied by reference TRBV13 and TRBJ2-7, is AAGVIQSPRHLIKEKRETATLKCYPIPRHDTVYWYQQGPGQDPQFLISFYEKMQSDKGSIPDRFSAQQFSDYHSELNMSSLELGDSALYFCASSLLDGYEQYFGPGTRLTVT.

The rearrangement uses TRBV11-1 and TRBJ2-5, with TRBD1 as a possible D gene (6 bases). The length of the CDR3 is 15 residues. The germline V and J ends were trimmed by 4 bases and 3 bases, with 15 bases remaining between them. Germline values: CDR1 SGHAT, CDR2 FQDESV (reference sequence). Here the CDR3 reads CASSSPNQGKETQYF. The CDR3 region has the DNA TGTGCCAGCAGCTCTCCGAATCAGGGGAAAGAGACCCAGTACTTC. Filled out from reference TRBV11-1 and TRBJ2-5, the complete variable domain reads EAEVAQSPRYKITEKSQAVAFWCDPISGHATLYWYRQILGQGPELLVQFQDESVVDDSQLPKDRFSAERLKGVDSTLKIQPAELGDSAMYLCASSSPNQGKETQYFGPGTRLLVL.

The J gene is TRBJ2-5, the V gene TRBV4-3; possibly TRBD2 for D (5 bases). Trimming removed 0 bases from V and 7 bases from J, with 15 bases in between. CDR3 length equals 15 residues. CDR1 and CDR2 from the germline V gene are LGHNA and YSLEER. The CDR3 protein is CASSQDLRGTGTQYF. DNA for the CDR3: TGCGCCAGCAGCCAAGACCTCCGGGGAACCGGGACCCAGTACTTC.

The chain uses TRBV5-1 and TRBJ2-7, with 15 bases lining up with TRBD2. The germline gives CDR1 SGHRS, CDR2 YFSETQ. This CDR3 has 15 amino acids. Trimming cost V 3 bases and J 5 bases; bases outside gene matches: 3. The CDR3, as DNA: TGCGCCAGCAGCTCTGGGACTAGCGGGAGGCACGAGCAGTACTTC. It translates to CASSSGTSGRHEQYF.

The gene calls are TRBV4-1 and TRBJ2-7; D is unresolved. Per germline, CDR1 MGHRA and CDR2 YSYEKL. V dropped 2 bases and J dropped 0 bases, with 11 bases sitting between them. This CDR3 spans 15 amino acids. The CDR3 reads CASSQNPDGSYEQYF. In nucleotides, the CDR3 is TGCGCCAGCAGCCAAAACCCCGACGGCTCCTACGAGCAGTACTTC.

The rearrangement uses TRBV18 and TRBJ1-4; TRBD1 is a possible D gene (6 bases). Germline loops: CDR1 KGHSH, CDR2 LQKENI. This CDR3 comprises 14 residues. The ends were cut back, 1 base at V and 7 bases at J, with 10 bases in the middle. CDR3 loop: CASSPLQGGEKLFF. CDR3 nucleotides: TGTGCCAGCTCACCACTACAGGGCGGTGAAAAACTGTTTTTT.

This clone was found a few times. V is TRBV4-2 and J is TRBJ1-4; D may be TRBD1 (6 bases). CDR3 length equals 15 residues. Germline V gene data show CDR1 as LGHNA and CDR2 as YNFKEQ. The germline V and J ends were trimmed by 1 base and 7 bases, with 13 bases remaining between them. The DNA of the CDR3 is TGTGCCAGCAGCCAAGCCCAGGGGACTGTTGAAAAACTGTTTTTT. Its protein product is CASSQAQGTVEKLFF.

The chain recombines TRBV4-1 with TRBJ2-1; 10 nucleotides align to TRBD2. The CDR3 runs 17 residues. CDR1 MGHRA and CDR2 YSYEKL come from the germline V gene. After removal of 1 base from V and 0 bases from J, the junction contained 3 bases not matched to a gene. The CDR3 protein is CASSQALAGASYNEQFF. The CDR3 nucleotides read TGCGCCAGCAGCCAAGCCCTAGCGGGAGCCTCCTACAATGAGCAGTTCTTC.

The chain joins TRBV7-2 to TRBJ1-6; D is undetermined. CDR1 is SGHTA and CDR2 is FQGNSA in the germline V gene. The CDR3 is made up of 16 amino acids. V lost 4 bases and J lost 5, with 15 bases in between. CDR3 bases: TGTGCCAGCAGCTCTCTCAGTCCGGTTGATAATTCACCCCTCCACTTT. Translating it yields CASSSLSPVDNSPLHF.

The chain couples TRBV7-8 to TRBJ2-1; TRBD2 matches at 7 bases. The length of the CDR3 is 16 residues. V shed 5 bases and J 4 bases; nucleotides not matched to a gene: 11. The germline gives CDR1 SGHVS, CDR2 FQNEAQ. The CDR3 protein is CASSLLGGVLYNEQFF. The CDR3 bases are TGTGCCAGCAGCCTTCTGGGAGGGGTCTTATACAATGAGCAGTTCTTC.

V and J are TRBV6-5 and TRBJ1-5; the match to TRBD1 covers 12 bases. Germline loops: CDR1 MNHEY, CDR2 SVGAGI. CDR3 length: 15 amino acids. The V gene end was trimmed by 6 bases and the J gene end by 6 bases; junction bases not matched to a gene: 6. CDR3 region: CASSPGTGGGQPQHF. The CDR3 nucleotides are TGTGCCAGCAGCCCCGGGACAGGGGGCGGTCAGCCCCAGCATTTT.

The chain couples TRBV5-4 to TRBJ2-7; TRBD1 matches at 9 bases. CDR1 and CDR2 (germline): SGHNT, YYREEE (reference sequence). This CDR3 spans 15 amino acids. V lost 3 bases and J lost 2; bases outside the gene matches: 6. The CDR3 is CASSSAGTGTYEQYF. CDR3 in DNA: TGTGCCAGCAGCTCCGCCGGGACAGGGACCTACGAGCAGTACTTC.

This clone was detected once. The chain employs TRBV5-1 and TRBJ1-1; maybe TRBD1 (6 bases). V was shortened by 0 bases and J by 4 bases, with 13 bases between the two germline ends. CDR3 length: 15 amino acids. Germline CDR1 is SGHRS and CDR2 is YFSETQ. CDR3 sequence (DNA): TGCGCCAGCAGCTTGGGGCTGGGAGGGGGCACTGAAGCTTTCTTT. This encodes CASSLGLGGGTEAFF. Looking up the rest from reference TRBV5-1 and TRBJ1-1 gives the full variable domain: KAGVTQTPRYLIKTRGQQVTLSCSPISGHRSVSWYQQTPGQGLQFLFEYFSETQRNKGNFPGRFSGRQFSNSRSEMNVSTLELGDSALYLCASSLGLGGGTEAFFGQGTRLTVV.

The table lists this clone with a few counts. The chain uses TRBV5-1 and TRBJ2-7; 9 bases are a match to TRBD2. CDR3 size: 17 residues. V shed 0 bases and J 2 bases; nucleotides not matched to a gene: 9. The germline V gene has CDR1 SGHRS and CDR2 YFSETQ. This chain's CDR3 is CASSLVGLAGKTYEQYF. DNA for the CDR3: TGCGCCAGCAGCTTGGTGGGTCTAGCGGGAAAAACCTACGAGCAGTACTTC. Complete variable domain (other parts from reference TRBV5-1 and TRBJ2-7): KAGVTQTPRYLIKTRGQQVTLSCSPISGHRSVSWYQQTPGQGLQFLFEYFSETQRNKGNFPGRFSGRQFSNSRSEMNVSTLELGDSALYLCASSLVGLAGKTYEQYFGPGTRLTVT.

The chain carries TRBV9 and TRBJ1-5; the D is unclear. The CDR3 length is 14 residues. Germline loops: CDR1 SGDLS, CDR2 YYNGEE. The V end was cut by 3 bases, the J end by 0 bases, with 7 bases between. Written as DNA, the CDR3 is TGTGCCAGCAGCGCATACGGTAGCAATCAGCCCCAGCATTTT. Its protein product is CASSAYGSNQPQHF.

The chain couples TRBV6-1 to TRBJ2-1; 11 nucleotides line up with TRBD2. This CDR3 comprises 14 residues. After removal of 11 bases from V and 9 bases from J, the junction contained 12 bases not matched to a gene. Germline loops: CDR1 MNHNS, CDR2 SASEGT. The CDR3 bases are TGTGCCCTCCGGCAGACTAGCGGGAAGGGTGAGCAGTTCTTC. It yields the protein CALRQTSGKGEQFF.

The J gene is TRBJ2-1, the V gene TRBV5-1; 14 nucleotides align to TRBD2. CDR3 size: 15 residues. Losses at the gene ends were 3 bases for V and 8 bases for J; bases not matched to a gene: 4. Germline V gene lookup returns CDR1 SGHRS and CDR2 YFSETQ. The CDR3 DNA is TGCGCCAGCAGCTCCGGGACTAGCGGGAGCGATGAGCAGTTCTTC. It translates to CASSSGTSGSDEQFF.